The 32 T cell receptor beta chains in this list originate from one sample, sequenced in a study of blood T cell repertoires in COVID-19. The assay was immunoSEQ multiplex PCR, and TCRdb's table has in-frame clones only and misses some. This sample has a few hundred thousand clones, with approximately 89% found just once. Source material: peripheral blood. These receptors came from a woman in her 50s who had recovered from COVID-19.

This sequence joins TRBV9 and TRBJ2-3, with TRBD1 identical over 8 bases. Per the germline V gene, CDR1 is SGDLS and CDR2 is YYNGEE. The V gene end was trimmed by 3 bases and the J gene end by 2 bases; junction bases not matched to a gene: 5. The CDR3 sequence is 15 residues long. The CDR3 region is CASSATGGPTDTQYF. The CDR3 DNA sequence: TGTGCCAGCAGCGCCACAGGGGGACCCACAGATACGCAGTATTTT.

The V call is TRBV28, the J call TRBJ1-4; D gene ambiguous. CDR1 is MDHEN, CDR2 SYDVKM, per germline. With 7 bases removed from V and 0 bases from J, the gap between germline ends came to 15 bases. The CDR3 has 16 amino acids. CDR3 protein: CASINAGIATNEKLFF. The CDR3 DNA follows: TGTGCCAGCATCAATGCGGGGATAGCAACTAATGAAAAACTGTTTTTT.

Points on this clone: Other DNA sequences in this sample translate to the same CDR3. The genes are TRBV5-6 and TRBJ2-7; D is ambiguous. V shed 0 bases and J shed 3 bases, with 10 bases lying between them. Germline V CDR1 and CDR2: SGHDT, YYEEEE. This CDR3 has 14 amino acids. CDR3 protein: CASSLDQASYEQYF. The CDR3 bases are TGTGCCAGCAGCTTGGATCAGGCCAGCTACGAGCAGTACTTC.

V and J are TRBV9 and TRBJ2-7, with 11 bases matching TRBD2. The trim removed 1 base at V and 2 bases at J, leaving 5 bases unmatched. The CDR3 spans 16 residues. Per the germline V gene, CDR1 is SGDLS and CDR2 is YYNGEE. CDR3 nucleotide sequence: TGTGCCAGCAGCGTACAGGCTAGCGGGAGGACCTACGAGCAGTACTTC. Protein sequence: CASSVQASGRTYEQYF.

The rearrangement joins TRBV4-1 to TRBJ2-2, with 8 bases fitting TRBD2. From germline, CDR1 is MGHRA and CDR2 YSYEKL. The CDR3 has 16 residues. J gave up 5 bases and V 4 bases, and 9 bases lay outside the gene matches. The CDR3 sequence is CASSPLAGLDTGELFF. In DNA form, the CDR3 reads TGCGCCAGCAGCCCACTGGCGGGACTAGATACCGGGGAGCTGTTTTTT.

The rearrangement uses TRBV3-1 (or the pseudogene TRBV3-2) and TRBJ1-5; D not certain. From germline, CDR1 is LGHDT and CDR2 YNNKEL (reference sequence). The CDR3 length is 16 residues. Trimming took off 3 bases at V and 0 bases at J, with 12 bases between the two ends. CDR3 sequence (DNA): TGTGCCAGCAGCCAGCTCCCGCCGGGTAGCAATCAGCCCCAGCATTTT. This sequence encodes CASSQLPPGSNQPQHF.

V usage is TRBV2 and J usage is TRBJ2-3; perhaps TRBD1 as D (6 bases). V lost 7 bases, J lost 0 bases, and 11 bases lay in between. CDR1 is SNHLY, CDR2 FYNNEI, per germline. The CDR3 totals 14 residues. Here the CDR3 DNA reads TGTGCCAGCAACAGGGAATCTAGCACAGATACGCAGTATTTT. Translating gives CASNRESSTDTQYF.

V usage is TRBV27 and J usage is TRBJ1-6, with a tentative D call TRBD1 (6 bases). The CDR3 spans 15 residues. Germline V gene sequence: CDR1 MNHEY, CDR2 SMNVEV (reference sequence). V was cut by 3 bases and J by 10 bases, with 16 bases left in between. This chain's CDR3 is CASSFQQGRASPLHF. CDR3 nucleotide sequence: TGTGCCAGCAGTTTTCAACAGGGTAGGGCGTCACCCCTCCACTTT.

This clone is labeled medium-sized. The chain is built from TRBV11-2 and TRBJ1-2; the D gene is possibly TRBD1 (6 bases). CDR3 length: 15 residues. Germline V gene lookup returns CDR1 SGHAT and CDR2 FQNNGV. Between the trimmed V and J ends, which lost 4 bases and 1 base, there was a span of 13 bases. CDR3 nucleotide sequence: TGTGCCAGCAGCTACCAAGGGGGTAGTAACTATGGCTACACCTTC. This codes for CASSYQGGSNYGYTF.

V is TRBV5-6 and J is TRBJ2-7, with 9 bases identical to TRBD1. V gave up 4 bases and J gave up 9 bases; unmatched junction bases: 11. Germline V lookup: CDR1 SGHDT, CDR2 YYEEEE. The CDR3 contains 14 residues. The CDR3 DNA reads as TGTGCCAGCAGCCCACCCGGACAGGGGCATAGGCAGTACTTC. Translation: CASSPPGQGHRQYF.

The CDR3: CATSRVGSGYTF. CDR3 nucleotide sequence: TGTGCCACCAGCAGAGTAGGGAGCGGCTACACCTTC. V is TRBV15 and J is TRBJ1-2; D is uncertain. CDR1 and CDR2 from the germline V gene are LNHNV and YYDKDF (reference sequence). CDR3 length equals 12 residues. V shed 1 base and J shed 8 bases, with 8 bases lying between them.

The chain has TRBV6-4 and TRBJ2-1; D may be TRBD2 (5 bases). The V gene lost 0 bases and the J gene lost 10 bases, with 10 bases spanning the gap. This CDR3 spans 13 amino acids. The germline CDR1 and CDR2 sequences are MRHNA and SNTAGT. For the CDR3, the DNA is TGTGCCAGCAGTGACTCGAGGGTTGGCGAGCAGTTCTTC. It codes for CASSDSRVGEQFF.

V is TRBV9 and J is TRBJ1-1; 7 bases agree with TRBD1. Unmatched junction bases numbered 3, after V lost 3 bases and J lost 7 bases. The CDR3 is made up of 12 amino acids. Germline lookup yields CDR1 SGDLS and CDR2 YYNGEE. The CDR3: CASSGRQGEAFF. In DNA form, the CDR3 reads TGTGCCAGCAGCGGACGACAGGGTGAAGCTTTCTTT.

The chain employs TRBV9 and TRBJ2-3; D is perhaps TRBD2 (6 bases). The CDR3 sequence is 15 residues long. Between the trimmed V and J ends, which lost 0 bases and 0 bases, there was a span of 8 bases. Germline V gene sequence: CDR1 SGDLS, CDR2 YYNGEE. The CDR3 sequence is CASSVGGVSTDTQYF. The CDR3 DNA follows: TGTGCCAGCAGCGTAGGGGGGGTGAGCACAGATACGCAGTATTTT.

V gene TRBV30 combines with J gene TRBJ2-5, with a weak D call TRBD1 (6 bases). Germline-derived CDR1 and CDR2 are GTSNPN and SVGIG (reference sequence). Trimming shortened V by 8 bases and J by 2 bases, and 21 bases separated the two germline ends. The CDR3 sequence is 15 residues long. The CDR3 region is CALLTPGTQQETQYF. DNA of the CDR3: TGTGCCCTACTGACCCCCGGGACACAACAAGAGACCCAGTACTTC.

Points on this clone: One end of the junction fails to match germline, which may point to a read error. The V and J genes are TRBV7-2 and TRBJ2-5; maybe TRBD2 (6 bases). CDR3 length equals 15 residues. Germline V CDR1 and CDR2: SGHTA, FQGNSA. CDR3 sequence reads: CASSLEGLAIETQYF. The CDR3 DNA reads as TGTGCCAGCAGTTTAGAGGGCCTAGCGATTGAGACCCAGTACTTC.

The rearrangement links TRBV5-6 to TRBJ1-2; TRBD1 agrees at 8 bases. The CDR3 totals 14 residues. Germline V gene lookup returns CDR1 SGHDT and CDR2 YYEEEE. J was trimmed by 8 bases and V by 4 bases; bases with no gene match: 10. The chain's CDR3 is CASSGTQGAKGYTF. DNA for the CDR3: TGTGCCAGCAGCGGGACGCAGGGGGCTAAGGGCTACACCTTC. The variable domain in full, with the rest retrieved from reference TRBV5-6 and TRBJ1-2, is DAGVTQSPTHLIKTRGQQVTLRCSPKSGHDTVSWYQQALGQGPQFIFQYYEEEERQRGNFPDRFSGHQFPNYSSELNVNALLLGDSALYLCASSGTQGAKGYTFGSGTRLTVV.

The genes are TRBV5-6 and TRBJ1-1; 9 positions agree with TRBD1. The V gene end was trimmed by 0 bases and the J gene end by 1 base; junction bases not matched to a gene: 10. CDR3 size: 18 residues. Germline V gene sequence: CDR1 SGHDT, CDR2 YYEEEE. CDR3: CASSLGWSRDRANTEAFF. As DNA, the CDR3 is TGTGCCAGCAGCTTGGGGTGGAGCCGGGACAGGGCGAACACTGAAGCTTTCTTT.

CDR3 protein: CASSPPGQRRFF. The CDR3 DNA sequence: TGCGCCAGCAGTCCACCGGGACAGAGACGGTTCTTC. V usage is TRBV10-2 and J usage is TRBJ2-1; TRBD1 aligns across 7 bases. Germline CDR1 and CDR2: WSHSY and SAAADI. CDR3 size: 12 residues. Trimming removed 5 bases from V and 15 bases from J; junction bases left unmatched: 10.

This clone was picked up a small number of times. V usage is TRBV27 and J usage is TRBJ1-1; TRBD1 might be the D (5 bases). The CDR3 has 15 residues. The V gene lost 5 bases and the J gene lost 3 bases, with 16 bases spanning the gap. The germline gives CDR1 MNHEY, CDR2 SMNVEV (reference sequence). The CDR3 region has the DNA TGTGCCAGCAGTACCACGGCAGGGAGGGACACTGAAGCTTTCTTT. This gives the protein CASSTTAGRDTEAFF.

In nucleotides, the CDR3 is TGTGCCAGCAGCCCGGGACAGGGGGTTTCAGATACGCAGTATTTT. This gives the protein CASSPGQGVSDTQYF. This chain joins TRBV3-1 (or the pseudogene TRBV3-2) and TRBJ2-3, with 11 bases aligning to TRBD1. The CDR3 has 15 amino acids. Unmatched junction bases numbered 4, after V lost 4 bases and J lost 4 bases. Germline CDR1 LGHDT, CDR2 YNNKEL (reference sequence).

The chain recombines TRBV30 with TRBJ2-5; possible D gene TRBD1, 5 bases. The CDR3 runs 13 residues. Germline V gene data show CDR1 as GTSNPN and CDR2 as SVGIG (reference sequence). V dropped 2 bases and J dropped 5 bases, with 12 bases sitting between them. Written as DNA, the CDR3 is TGTGCCTGGAGTATAGGGGTTCAGGAGACCCAGTACTTC. Its protein product is CAWSIGVQETQYF.

This clone was seen a handful of times. The same CDR3 is also encoded by other DNA sequences in this sample. The rearrangement joins TRBV29-1 to TRBJ1-5, with 8 bases that match TRBD1. CDR3 size: 13 residues. V lost 4 bases, J lost 1 base, and 0 bases stayed unmatched. Germline CDR1 reads SQVTM; CDR2 reads ANQGSEA. The CDR3 here is CSVGQGSNQPQHF. The CDR3 bases are TGCAGCGTTGGACAGGGGAGCAATCAGCCCCAGCATTTT. Complete variable domain (other parts from reference TRBV29-1 and TRBJ1-5): SAVISQKPSRDICQRGTSLTIQCQVDSQVTMMFWYRQQPGQSLTLIATANQGSEATYESGFVIDKFPISRPNLTFSTLTVSNMSPEDSSIYLCSVGQGSNQPQHFGDGTRLSIL.

The V and J genes are TRBV2 and TRBJ2-2; no clear D gene. The CDR3 is 16 residues long. CDR1 and CDR2 (germline): SNHLY, FYNNEI. Trimming left V 0 bases short and J 3 bases short, with 11 bases between. In DNA, the CDR3 is TGTGCCAGCAGTGAAGCGCGGTCTTCCTACACCGGGGAGCTGTTTTTT. Its protein product is CASSEARSSYTGELFF.

The V and J genes are TRBV4-1 and TRBJ1-5; D unresolved. CDR1 and CDR2 from the germline V gene are MGHRA and YSYEKL. There are 15 residues in the CDR3. The V and J ends lost 0 bases and 5 bases respectively, with 11 bases between them. CDR3 sequence: CASSQESGWYQPQHF. The CDR3, as DNA: TGCGCCAGCAGCCAAGAATCAGGTTGGTATCAGCCCCAGCATTTT.

The chain uses TRBV7-2 and TRBJ1-6, with TRBD1 as a possible D gene (6 bases). V gave up 5 bases and J gave up 5 bases, with 13 bases separating them. Germline CDR1 SGHTA, CDR2 FQGNSA. The CDR3 has 15 amino acids. This CDR3 is CASSIRTADNSPLHF. In nucleotides, the CDR3 is TGTGCCAGCAGCATCCGGACAGCAGATAATTCACCCCTCCACTTT.

In this sample, this clone turned up a few times. The rearrangement links TRBV7-2 to TRBJ2-1; TRBD1 is a possible D gene (5 bases). The CDR3 has 13 residues. Deletions cut 1 base from V and 14 bases from J, with 15 bases between. CDR1 is SGHTA and CDR2 is FQGNSA in the germline V gene. This chain's CDR3 is CASSLDQQDRKFF. CDR3 nucleotides: TGTGCCAGCAGCTTAGACCAACAGGATCGGAAGTTCTTC.

The chain recombines TRBV5-5 with TRBJ1-2; tentative D call: TRBD1 (6 bases). Trimming shortened V by 5 bases and J by 9 bases, and 17 bases separated the two germline ends. Per germline, CDR1 SGHKS and CDR2 YYEKEE (reference sequence). This CDR3 spans 13 amino acids. Written as DNA, the CDR3 is TGTGCCAGCAGTTCGTCGACAGGCGGTAGCTACACCTTC. Translating it yields CASSSSTGGSYTF. The full variable domain, completed using reference TRBV5-5 and TRBJ1-2, is DAGVTQSPTHLIKTRGQQVTLRCSPISGHKSVSWYQQVLGQGPQFIFQYYEKEERGRGNFPDRFSARQFPNYSSELNVNALLLGDSALYLCASSSSTGGSYTFGSGTRLTVV.

This chain uses TRBV4-2 with TRBJ1-1; D gene ambiguous. In germline, CDR1 is LGHNA, CDR2 YNFKEQ. Trimming shortened V by 0 bases and J by 1 base, and 12 bases separated the two germline ends. This CDR3 spans 16 amino acids. The CDR3 DNA is TGTGCCAGCAGCCAAGAGCCGGTACAGAGGAACACTGAAGCTTTCTTT. Translated: CASSQEPVQRNTEAFF.

The chain is built from TRBV7-3 and TRBJ2-3; D is ambiguous. Trimming took off 5 bases at V and 5 bases at J, with 11 bases between the two ends. Germline CDR1 SGHTA, CDR2 FQGTGA. CDR3 length: 13 amino acids. The chain's CDR3 is CASSPDSGDTQYF. CDR3 nucleotides: TGTGCCAGCAGCCCAGATTCGGGAGATACGCAGTATTTT. The full variable domain, with the rest looked up from reference TRBV7-3 and TRBJ2-3, is GAGVSQTPSNKVTEKGKYVELRCDPISGHTALYWYRQSLGQGPEFLIYFQGTGAADDSGLPNDRFFAVRPEGSVSTLKIQRTERGDSAVYLCASSPDSGDTQYFGPGTRLTVL.

The CDR3 DNA reads TGTGCCAGCAGCGATGGGACAGCTGGAAACACCATATATTTT. Encoded protein: CASSDGTAGNTIYF. The chain has TRBV11-3 and TRBJ1-3, with 7 bases identical to TRBD1. Trimming took 5 bases from V and 2 from J; bases not matched to a gene: 3. The CDR3 length is 14 residues. The V gene's germline CDR1 is SGHNT and CDR2 YENEEA.

The V call is TRBV6-5, the J call TRBJ2-5; D is perhaps TRBD1 (5 bases). This CDR3 contains 14 residues. Trimming shortened V by 0 bases and J by 7 bases, and 12 bases separated the two germline ends. Germline-derived CDR1 and CDR2 are MNHEY and SVGAGI. CDR3 nucleotides: TGTGCCAGCAGTTACTCGACAGACCCGCGGACCCAGTACTTC. Its protein product is CASSYSTDPRTQYF.